One sample yielded the 23 T cell receptor beta chains listed below, sequenced in a study of cytomegalovirus exposure and HLA in healthy donors (dated by TCRdb to 2017 to 2019). Libraries were prepared through the immunoSEQ multiplex PCR assay. A mixture of 60 forward primers for TCR Vbeta segments and 13 reverse primers for TCR Jbeta segments was used in the multiplex PCR. TCRdb carries this immuneACCESS record with in-frame sequences only. Its versions omit some clonotypes, under half of them owing to an unresolved V gene in the studies checked, with the rest unexplained. In all, the sample holds some 200,000 clones, and roughly 79% of those were seen once. The top ten clonotypes cover approximately 2.1% of the sample. The sequenced sample was PBMCs. Every receptor here comes from a woman younger than 45 in good health and CMV-seropositive.

The chain is built from TRBV7-8 and TRBJ2-1; D perhaps matches TRBD2 (5 bases). Germline CDR1 reads SGHVS; CDR2 reads FQNEAQ. V dropped 4 bases and J dropped 9 bases, with 10 bases sitting between them. This CDR3 contains 12 residues. The CDR3 region is CASSSSAGEQFF. CDR3 DNA: TGTGCCAGCAGCTCCTCCGCGGGTGAGCAGTTCTTC.

This clone has only a few counts. V gene TRBV5-4 combines with J gene TRBJ2-1; a weak D match, TRBD2 (5 bases). Trimming shortened V by 0 bases and J by 9 bases, and 10 bases separated the two germline ends. Germline values: CDR1 SGHNT, CDR2 YYREEE (reference sequence). The CDR3 is 13 amino acids. CDR3 sequence reads: CASSLASFGEQFF. As DNA, the CDR3 is TGTGCCAGCAGCTTGGCTAGCTTCGGTGAGCAGTTCTTC. The entire variable domain, with the rest obtained from reference TRBV5-4 and TRBJ2-1, is as follows: ETGVTQSPTHLIKTRGQQVTLRCSSQSGHNTVSWYQQALGQGPQFIFQYYREEENGRGNFPPRFSGLQFPNYSSELNVNALELDDSALYLCASSLASFGEQFFGPGTRLTVL.

The CDR3 is CASSVGTSGSNEQFF. In DNA form, the CDR3 reads TGTGCCAGCAGCGTCGGGACTAGCGGGAGTAATGAGCAGTTCTTC. The chain uses TRBV7-9 and TRBJ2-1; the match to TRBD2 covers 14 bases. The CDR3 consists of 15 residues. The germline gives CDR1 SEHNR, CDR2 FQNEAQ (reference sequence). V lost 5 bases and J lost 7; bases outside the gene matches: 4.

This clone was seen more than once but under ten times. The chain combines TRBV7-8 with TRBJ2-5; maybe TRBD1 (6 bases). Looked up from germline, CDR1 is SGHVS and CDR2 is FQNEAQ. The V end lost 2 bases, the J end lost 5 bases, and 12 bases lay between the germline ends. The CDR3 runs to 14 residues. The CDR3 protein is CASSLRQGWETQYF. The CDR3 nucleotides are TGTGCCAGCAGCTTAAGGCAGGGGTGGGAGACCCAGTACTTC.

The rearrangement links TRBV6-1 to TRBJ1-2; D remains unclear. V was shortened by 6 bases and J by 8 bases, with 16 bases between the two germline ends. This CDR3 has 13 residues. The germline V gene encodes CDR1 MNHNS and CDR2 SASEGT. The CDR3 sequence: CASRRSGPEGYTF. The CDR3 DNA is TGTGCCAGCAGGAGGTCGGGTCCAGAGGGCTACACCTTC.

This rearrangement joins TRBV5-1 to TRBJ2-1, with 9 bases identical to TRBD2. Germline CDR1 reads SGHRS; CDR2 reads YFSETQ. The CDR3 has 18 residues. V trimming: 1 base; J trimming: 0 bases; junction bases outside the gene matches: 8. This CDR3 is CASSLLASGMGSYNEQFF. The CDR3 bases are TGCGCCAGCAGCTTGTTGGCTAGCGGGATGGGCTCCTACAATGAGCAGTTCTTC.

The rearrangement joins TRBV28 to TRBJ2-1; 9 bases are shared with TRBD1. This CDR3 is built from 15 residues. With 6 bases clipped from V and 5 bases from J, the junction kept 8 bases outside the gene matches. Germline V CDR1 and CDR2: MDHEN, SYDVKM. CDR3 sequence (DNA): TGTGCCAGCAGGGTACAGGGGGCCCGTAACAATGAGCAGTTCTTC. Protein sequence: CASRVQGARNNEQFF.

This chain connects TRBV4-3 to TRBJ2-1; TRBD2 matches 9 bases. The CDR3 extends over 17 amino acids. V trimming: 1 base; J trimming: 2 bases; junction bases outside the gene matches: 6. Germline-derived CDR1 and CDR2 are LGHNA and YSLEER. The CDR3 spells CASSQGGAGGTYNEQFF. The DNA for the CDR3 is TGCGCCAGCAGCCAAGGAGGTGCGGGAGGGACCTACAATGAGCAGTTCTTC.

This sequence joins TRBV7-6 and TRBJ1-6; TRBD1 is a possible D gene (5 bases). V dropped 1 base and J dropped 10 bases, with 8 bases sitting between them. The germline gives CDR1 SGHVS, CDR2 FNYEAQ. The CDR3 contains 13 residues. In DNA, the CDR3 is TGTGCCAGCAGCTTAGGGGGGGTCTCACCCCTCCACTTT. Translated: CASSLGGVSPLHF.

This clone came up once. This rearrangement joins TRBV9 to TRBJ1-1; TRBD1 matches 10 bases. Germline V gives CDR1 SGDLS, CDR2 YYNGEE. V lost 0 bases to trimming and J lost 4 bases; unmatched junction nucleotides: 3. The CDR3 contains 15 residues. As DNA, the CDR3 is TGTGCCAGCAGCGTAGGGGACAGGGGCGTCACTGAAGCTTTCTTT. Amino acid sequence: CASSVGDRGVTEAFF.

This chain uses TRBV7-2 with TRBJ2-7; D gene ambiguous. In germline, CDR1 is SGHTA, CDR2 FQGNSA. The CDR3 is 12 amino acids. Trimming pared 5 bases from V and 5 bases from J, leaving 10 bases between. CDR3: CASSPLADEQYF. The CDR3 DNA reads TGTGCCAGCAGCCCCCTGGCGGACGAGCAGTACTTC.

The chain joins TRBV7-2 to TRBJ2-2, with 9 bases fitting TRBD2. V trimming: 5 bases; J trimming: 4 bases; junction bases outside the gene matches: 8. CDR3 size: 16 residues. Germline-derived CDR1 and CDR2 are SGHTA and FQGNSA. CDR3 sequence: CASSAHSGGATGELFF. The DNA of the CDR3 is TGTGCCAGCAGCGCGCATAGCGGGGGAGCCACCGGGGAGCTGTTTTTT.

A note on this clone: Sequence at one end of the junction differs from germline and may be a read error. Within the sample, other DNA sequences also encode this same CDR3. CDR3 sequence reads: CASSLSEVNTGELFF. In nucleotides, the CDR3 is TGCGCCAGCAGCTTGTCGGAGGTCAACACCGGAGAGCTGTTTTTT. This sequence joins TRBV5-1 and TRBJ2-2; the D gene is possibly TRBD2 (5 bases). The CDR3 has 15 amino acids. Germline CDR1 is SGHRS and CDR2 is YFSETQ.

This chain connects TRBV9 to TRBJ2-1, with TRBD1 as a possible D gene (6 bases). The ends were cut back, 3 bases at V and 3 bases at J, with 13 bases in the middle. The CDR3 totals 15 residues. CDR1 is SGDLS and CDR2 is YYNGEE in the germline V gene. CDR3 amino acids: CASSATGTNYNEQFF. CDR3 DNA: TGTGCCAGCAGCGCAACCGGGACAAACTACAATGAGCAGTTCTTC.

The rearrangement joins TRBV9 to TRBJ1-2; 7 nucleotides agree with TRBD1. Germline assignment: CDR1 SGDLS and CDR2 YYNGEE. This CDR3 has 14 residues. Trimming removed 0 bases from V and 5 bases from J; junction bases left unmatched: 4. This chain's CDR3 is CASSVGGTAYGYTF. The CDR3 coding sequence is TGTGCCAGCAGCGTAGGGGGGACAGCTTATGGCTACACCTTC.

The chain has TRBV6-1 and TRBJ2-1; TRBD2 aligns across 10 bases. The CDR3 contains 15 residues. V trimming: 6 bases; J trimming: 6 bases; junction bases outside the gene matches: 8. Germline CDR1 and CDR2: MNHNS and SASEGT. In DNA, the CDR3 is TGTGCCAGCAGGTCCGGGCTAGCGGGAGTCAATGAGCAGTTCTTC. Translating gives CASRSGLAGVNEQFF.

V usage is TRBV9 and J usage is TRBJ2-2, with 8 bases identical to TRBD2. CDR1 is SGDLS and CDR2 is YYNGEE in the germline V gene. The length of the CDR3 is 15 residues. The junction had 3 bases not matched to a gene; V was cut back by 3 bases and J by 2 bases. Written as DNA, the CDR3 is TGTGCCAGCAGCGCACGGGGGGGAAACACCGGGGAGCTGTTTTTT. Translation: CASSARGGNTGELFF. Using reference TRBV9 and TRBJ2-2 for the parts outside the CDR3, the full variable domain is DSGVTQTPKHLITATGQRVTLRCSPRSGDLSVYWYQQSLDQGLQFLIQYYNGEERAKGNILERFSAQQFPDLHSELNLSSLELGDSALYFCASSARGGNTGELFFGEGSRLTVL.

The V and J genes are TRBV19 and TRBJ1-1; the match to TRBD1 covers 9 bases. Germline V gene lookup returns CDR1 LNHDA and CDR2 SQIVND (reference sequence). Trimming cost V 3 bases and J 4 bases; bases outside gene matches: 12. The CDR3 is made up of 17 amino acids. The CDR3 DNA is TGTGCCAGTAGTATTTTCGGGGGACAGGGTTTCCCCACTGAAGCTTTCTTT. Its translation: CASSIFGGQGFPTEAFF.

This chain links TRBV10-2 with TRBJ1-1; D call uncertain. Per the germline V gene, CDR1 is WSHSY and CDR2 is SAAADI. There are 14 residues in the CDR3. V lost 7 bases and J 1 base, leaving 13 bases between the germline ends. CDR3 DNA: TGCGCCAGCACCTCGGGAAGGCAGAACACTGAAGCTTTCTTT. It encodes CASTSGRQNTEAFF.

V gene TRBV30 combines with J gene TRBJ1-4; TRBD1 aligns across 7 bases. Germline lookup yields CDR1 GTSNPN and CDR2 SVGIG (reference sequence). This CDR3 spans 18 amino acids. V was clipped by 0 bases and J by 8 bases; unmatched bases: 18. Written as DNA, the CDR3 is TGTGCCTGGAGTGTAGGGCCGGATCGGACAGGAGCCTTCGAAAAACTGTTTTTT. Translating it yields CAWSVGPDRTGAFEKLFF.

This clone was recorded a few times. The chain is built from TRBV27 and TRBJ2-5; 11 nucleotides line up with TRBD2. Germline V CDR1 and CDR2: MNHEY, SMNVEV (reference sequence). Trimming cost V 5 bases and J 1 base; bases outside gene matches: 6. The CDR3 length is 16 residues. For the CDR3, the DNA is TGTGCCAGCAGTCCCCGACTAGCGGGGTTCCAAGAGACCCAGTACTTC. Translated, it gives CASSPRLAGFQETQYF.

A few counts support this clone. In nucleotides, the CDR3 is TGTGCCAGCAGCTCCCCGGGACAGGGATATTCACCCCTCCACTTT. It specifies CASSSPGQGYSPLHF. The chain is built from TRBV7-2 and TRBJ1-6; 9 positions match TRBD1. Germline assignment: CDR1 SGHTA and CDR2 FQGNSA. The trim removed 4 bases at V and 8 bases at J, leaving 6 bases unmatched. This CDR3 is 15 amino acids long.

This clone has more than one count but fewer than ten. The genes are TRBV4-1 and TRBJ1-1, with D uncertain. CDR1 is MGHRA and CDR2 is YSYEKL in the germline V gene. Trimming stripped 1 base from V and 7 bases from J, with 13 bases between. This CDR3 region has 14 residues. The CDR3 region is CASSQGLAGFEAFF. In DNA form, the CDR3 reads TGCGCCAGCAGCCAAGGATTGGCGGGGTTTGAAGCTTTCTTT.